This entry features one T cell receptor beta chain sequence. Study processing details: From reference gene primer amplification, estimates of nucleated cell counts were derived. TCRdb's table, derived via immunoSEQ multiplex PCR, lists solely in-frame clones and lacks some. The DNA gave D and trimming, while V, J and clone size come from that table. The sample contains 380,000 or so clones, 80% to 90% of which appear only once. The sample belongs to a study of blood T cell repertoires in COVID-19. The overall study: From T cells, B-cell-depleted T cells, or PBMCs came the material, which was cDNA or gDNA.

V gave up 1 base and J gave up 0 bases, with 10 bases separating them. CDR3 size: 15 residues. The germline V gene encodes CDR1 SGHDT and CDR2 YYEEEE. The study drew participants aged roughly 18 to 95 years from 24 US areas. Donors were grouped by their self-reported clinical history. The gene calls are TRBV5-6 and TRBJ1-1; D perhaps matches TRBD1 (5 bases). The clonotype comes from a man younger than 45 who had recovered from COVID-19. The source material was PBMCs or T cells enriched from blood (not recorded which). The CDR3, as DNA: TGTGCCAGCAGCTTGTTACAGGTCATGAACACTGAAGCTTTCTTT. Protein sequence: CASSLLQVMNTEAFF.